This T cell receptor (beta chain) was found in a study of graft-versus-host responses after intestinal transplantation. For the study at large: Transplant recipients had multivisceral, liver-intestinal, or isolated intestinal grafts. The study gave all recipients anti-thymocyte globulin induction, then tacrolimus and steroids for about 3 years. Study observations and caveats: Investigators detected GvH clones in recipient marrow, with some emerging earlier in ileum or blood.

A note on this clone: What it binds is not known.

Assay used: immunoSEQ multiplex PCR; TCRdb lists only in-frame clones, some missing. The table records fewer than 15,000 clones, approximately 70% of them present only once. There are 17 residues in the CDR3. V shed 1 base and J shed 0 bases, with 13 bases lying between them. The germline CDR1 and CDR2 sequences are KGHSH and LQKENI. The starting material, graft tissue, was processed to release intraepithelial and lamina propria lymphocytes. The rearrangement uses TRBV18 and TRBJ1-5; maybe TRBD1 (5 bases). Specimen: ileum tissue, collected approximately 690 days after intestinal transplantation. This receptor was taken from a human patient who received an intestinal transplant, so some T cells may come from the graft donor. This chain's CDR3 is CASSPRSADSSNQPQHF. The DNA of the CDR3 is TGTGCCAGCTCACCACGTTCTGCCGACAGTAGCAATCAGCCCCAGCATTTT.